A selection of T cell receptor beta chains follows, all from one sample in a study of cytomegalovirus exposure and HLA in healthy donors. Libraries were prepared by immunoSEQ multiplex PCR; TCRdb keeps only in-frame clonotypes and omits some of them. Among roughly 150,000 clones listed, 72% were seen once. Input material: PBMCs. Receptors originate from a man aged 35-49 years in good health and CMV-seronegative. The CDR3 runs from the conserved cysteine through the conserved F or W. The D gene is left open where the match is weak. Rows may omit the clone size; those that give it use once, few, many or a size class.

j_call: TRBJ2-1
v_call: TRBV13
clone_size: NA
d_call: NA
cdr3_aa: CASSPPAGGRGEQFF
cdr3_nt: TGTGCCAGCAGCCCCCCCGCAGGGGGGCGAGGTGAGCAGTTCTTC

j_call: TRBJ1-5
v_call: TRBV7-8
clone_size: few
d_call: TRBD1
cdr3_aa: CASSSETLRQGSNQPQHF
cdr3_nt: TGTGCCAGCAGCTCCGAGACGCTTCGACAGGGGAGCAATCAGCCCCAGCATTTT

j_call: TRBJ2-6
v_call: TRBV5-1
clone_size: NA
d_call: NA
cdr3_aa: CASSLGNSGANVLTF
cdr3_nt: TGCGCCAGCAGCTTGGGTAACTCTGGGGCCAACGTCCTGACTTTC

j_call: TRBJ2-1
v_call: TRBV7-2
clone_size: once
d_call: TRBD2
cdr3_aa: CASSSREGSYNEQFF
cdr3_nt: TGTGCCAGCAGCTCGCGGGAGGGCTCCTACAATGAGCAGTTCTTC

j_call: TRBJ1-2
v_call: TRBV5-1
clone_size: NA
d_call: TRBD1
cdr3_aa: CASSSGLTGNYGYTF
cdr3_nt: TGCGCCAGCAGCTCCGGATTGACAGGGAACTATGGCTACACCTTC

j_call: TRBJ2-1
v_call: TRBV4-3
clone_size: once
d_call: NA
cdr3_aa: CASSQDPSAAGRAQFF
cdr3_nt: TGCGCCAGCAGCCAAGATCCTTCGGCTGCGGGACGAGCACAGTTCTTC

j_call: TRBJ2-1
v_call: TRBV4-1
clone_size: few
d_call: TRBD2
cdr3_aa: CASSGTSAYNEQFF
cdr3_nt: TGCGCCAGCAGCGGGACTAGCGCCTACAATGAGCAGTTCTTC

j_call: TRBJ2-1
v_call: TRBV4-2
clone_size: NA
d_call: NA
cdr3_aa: CASSHGSETYNEQFF
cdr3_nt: TGTGCCAGCAGCCACGGGTCCGAAACCTACAATGAGCAGTTCTTC

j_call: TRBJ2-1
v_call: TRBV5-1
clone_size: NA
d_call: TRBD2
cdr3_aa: CASSLNRLAGGNNEQFF
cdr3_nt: TGCGCCAGCAGCTTAAACCGACTAGCGGGGGGGAACAATGAGCAGTTCTTC

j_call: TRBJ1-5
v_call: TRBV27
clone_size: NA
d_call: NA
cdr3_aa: CASSRPRQPQNF
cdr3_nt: TGTGCCAGCAGCCGACCGAGACAGCCCCAGAATTTT

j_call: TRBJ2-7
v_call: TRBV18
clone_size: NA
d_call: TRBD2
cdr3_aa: CASSPTSGSSPLYEQYF
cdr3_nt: TGTGCCAGCTCCCCGACTAGCGGGAGTAGTCCTCTCTACGAGCAGTACTTC

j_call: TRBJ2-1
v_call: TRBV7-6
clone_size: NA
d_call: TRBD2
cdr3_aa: CASGVRGGAYEQFF
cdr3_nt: TGTGCCAGCGGTGTCCGCGGGGGGGCCTATGAGCAGTTCTTC

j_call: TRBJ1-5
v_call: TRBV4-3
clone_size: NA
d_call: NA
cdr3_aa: CASSQDPSGNQPQHF
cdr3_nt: TGCGCCAGCAGCCAAGATCCCTCGGGGAATCAGCCCCAGCATTTT

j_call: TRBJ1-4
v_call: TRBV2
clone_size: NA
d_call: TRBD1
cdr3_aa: CATARDRDEKLFF
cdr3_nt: TGTGCCACCGCCCGGGACAGGGATGAAAAACTGTTTTTT

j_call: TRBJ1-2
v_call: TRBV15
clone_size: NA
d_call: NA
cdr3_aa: CATSREDSPNYGYTF
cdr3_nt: TGTGCCACCAGCAGAGAGGACAGCCCTAACTATGGCTACACCTTC

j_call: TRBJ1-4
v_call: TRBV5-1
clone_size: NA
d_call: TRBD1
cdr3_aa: CASSPQGASWNEKLFF
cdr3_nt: TGCGCCAGCAGCCCTCAGGGGGCTAGCTGGAATGAAAAACTGTTTTTT

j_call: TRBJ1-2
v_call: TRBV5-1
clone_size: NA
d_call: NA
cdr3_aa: CASSLKRGANYGYTF
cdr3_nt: TGCGCCAGCAGCTTGAAAAGGGGTGCTAACTATGGCTACACCTTC

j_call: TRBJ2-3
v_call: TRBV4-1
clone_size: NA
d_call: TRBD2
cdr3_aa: CASSQDSRTSGGDTQYF
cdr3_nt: TGCGCCAGCAGCCAAGATTCCCGGACTAGCGGGGGAGATACGCAGTATTTT

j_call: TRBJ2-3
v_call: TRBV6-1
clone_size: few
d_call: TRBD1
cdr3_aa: CASSEGEGTGADTQYF
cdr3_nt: TGTGCCAGCAGTGAAGGAGAGGGGACAGGGGCAGATACGCAGTATTTT

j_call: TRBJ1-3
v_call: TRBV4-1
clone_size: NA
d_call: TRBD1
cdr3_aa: CASSQRDRDFSGNTIYF
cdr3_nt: TGCGCCAGCAGCCAAAGGGACAGGGACTTTTCTGGAAACACCATATATTTT

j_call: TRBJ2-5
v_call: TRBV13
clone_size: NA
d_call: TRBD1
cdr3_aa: CASSFWTGPTETQYF
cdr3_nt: TGTGCCAGCAGCTTTTGGACAGGCCCCACGGAGACCCAGTACTTC